This is a list of T cell receptor beta chains from one sample in a study of Ad26.COV2.S vaccination and SARS-CoV-2 variants. Profiled with immunoSEQ multiplex PCR; TCRdb holds only in-frame clones, not every one. The sample consists of roughly 460,000 clones, roughly nine tenths of them appearing once. Sequencing used peripheral blood, obtained in a trial of Ad26.COV2.S vaccine versus placebo. These receptors were taken from a person between 18 and 60 years old who received the Ad26.COV2.S COVID-19 vaccine or a placebo. Each CDR3 is given with its conserved first and last residue. Each record gives: V gene, J gene, CDR3 length, clone size, D gene, CDR3 DNA, CDR3 protein. D genes are given only for firm matches. A clone size is listed for some rows: how often the clone was seen (once, few, many), or a class if it is expanded.

TRBV4-1	TRBJ1-3	14	.	TRBD1	TGCGCCAGCAGCCCGACAGGGGGATTGAACACCATATATTTT	CASSPTGGLNTIYF
TRBV28	TRBJ1-1	13	.	.	TGTGCCAGCAGTCCTCGGTTGGGTACTGAAGCTTTCTTT	CASSPRLGTEAFF
TRBV27	TRBJ2-1	14	.	.	TGTGCCAGCAGATCGGTTAGCTCCTACAATGAGCAGTTCTTC	CASRSVSSYNEQFF
TRBV30	TRBJ1-5	13	.	.	TGTGCCTGGAGTTCGGGGGATAATCAGCCCCAGCATTTT	CAWSSGDNQPQHF
TRBV12-3/TRBV12-4	TRBJ1-1	13	few	.	TGTGCCAGCAGGGGGGACCAGAACACTGAAGCTTTCTTT	CASRGDQNTEAFF
TRBV28	TRBJ1-5	16	.	TRBD1	TGTGCCAGCAGTCCAGGGACAGCGGACGGCAATCAGCCCCAGCATTTT	CASSPGTADGNQPQHF
TRBV7-9	TRBJ1-6	14	.	.	TGTGCCAGCAGCTTAGTGACAGCGAATTCACCCCTCCACTTT	CASSLVTANSPLHF
TRBV7-2	TRBJ1-1	15	.	.	TGTGCCAGCGGCACTTGGGGTGCAATGAACACTGAAGCTTTCTTT	CASGTWGAMNTEAFF
TRBV11-2	TRBJ2-7	14	few	.	TGTGCCAGCAGCTCCTTTACCGGGATCGGAGAGCAGTACTTC	CASSSFTGIGEQYF
TRBV29-1	TRBJ2-7	13	.	.	TGCAGCGTTGTCGTCACGGCCCGCTACGAGCAGTACTTC	CSVVVTARYEQYF
TRBV5-1	TRBJ1-2	18	.	.	TGCGCCAGCAGCTTGGCCGTAACAGTCCACCTGATCACCTATGGCTACACCTTC	CASSLAVTVHLITYGYTF
TRBV18	TRBJ1-1	16	.	.	TGTGCCAGCTCACCATACTGGCCTTCACCTAACACTGAAGCTTTCTTT	CASSPYWPSPNTEAFF
TRBV18	TRBJ1-1	16	.	.	TGTGCCAGCTCACCGATCCCAGGGGCGACGAACACTGAAGCTTTCTTT	CASSPIPGATNTEAFF
TRBV7-2	TRBJ1-2	14	.	.	TGTGCCAGCAGCTTAGGGGGGTCTGGGGCTGGCTACACCTTC	CASSLGGSGAGYTF
TRBV7-9	TRBJ1-3	18	once	TRBD1	TGTGCCAGCAGCCCCCCATACGGGGACAGGACCTCTGGAAACACCATATATTTT	CASSPPYGDRTSGNTIYF
TRBV23-1	TRBJ2-6	17	.	.	TGCGCCAGCAGTCGGGACGGACGGCTCTCTGGGGCCAACGTCCTGACTTTC	CASSRDGRLSGANVLTF
TRBV13	TRBJ1-1	16	.	.	TGTGCCAGCAGCTTAAACAGGGCCCGACCCAACACTGAAGCTTTCTTT	CASSLNRARPNTEAFF